In this sample, the clone carrying this TCR beta chain turned up a few times. TCRdb redid the calling of the RT-PCR reads with MiXCR, one entry per CDR3 protein. Here the sample spans 650,000 to 800,000 distinct CDR3 sequences, 13% to 15% being singletons. The CDR3 has 11 amino acids. V shed 5 bases and J shed 6 bases, with 8 bases lying between them. CDR1 is SGHDT and CDR2 is YYEEEE in the germline V gene. This sequence was found in a female donor in good health, serving as a healthy control. Specimen: memory CD4+ T cells from blood. The V and J genes are TRBV5-6 and TRBJ2-5; D not certain. CDR3 region: CASSSSQTQYF. CDR3 coding DNA: TGTGCCAGCAGTTCCTCACAGACCCAGTACTTC. The entire variable domain, with the rest obtained from reference TRBV5-6 and TRBJ2-5, is as follows: DAGVTQSPTHLIKTRGQQVTLRCSPKSGHDTVSWYQQALGQGPQFIFQYYEEEERQRGNFPDRFSGHQFPNYSSELNVNALLLGDSALYLCASSSSQTQYFGPGTRLLVL.